These T cell receptor beta chains were read from a single sample in a study of T cells after yellow fever vaccination. One entry per CDR3 protein results from TCRdb running MiXCR on the 5' RACE reads. In the table there are about 300,000 distinct CDR3 sequences, around 10% of which are singletons. The sequencing here drew on CD4+ T cells sorted from PBMCs, taken 5 days after the yellow fever booster vaccination. The receptors shown here come from a young man who received the YFV17D yellow fever vaccine. Each CDR3 is given with its conserved first and last residue. A D gene is named only where the DNA matches it firmly. Clone size is given for some rows only: seen once, a few or many times, or a class if the clone is expanded.

v_gene	abundance	j_gene	d_gene	CDR3nt	CDR3aa
TRBV5-5	.	TRBJ1-2	TRBD1	TGTGCCAGCAGCTTGTACGGGACAGGTGGCTACACCTTC	CASSLYGTGGYTF
TRBV4-2	many	TRBJ1-1	.	TGTGCCAGCAGCCAAGATGGGCAGCTGAACACTGAAGCTTTCTTT	CASSQDGQLNTEAFF
TRBV7-2	few	TRBJ2-1	TRBD2	TGTGCCAGCGGGAGACTAGCGGGGAACAATGAGCAGTTCTTC	CASGRLAGNNEQFF
TRBV3-1	few	TRBJ2-1	.	TGTGCCAGCAGCCAAGATCCGGGACACCTTCCCGGAAAGGAGCAGTTCTTC	CASSQDPGHLPGKEQFF
TRBV5-6	.	TRBJ1-5	.	TGTGCCAGCAGCTTGGGGCCAGGCTGGAGCATTCAGCCCCAGCATTTT	CASSLGPGWSIQPQHF
TRBV5-1	.	TRBJ2-5	.	TGCGCCAGCAGCTTGGGGTCGGGAGAAGAGACCCAGTACTTC	CASSLGSGEETQYF
TRBV5-1	few	TRBJ2-3	.	TGCGCCAGCAGCTTGGAGCACACAGATACGCAGTATTTT	CASSLEHTDTQYF
TRBV5-1	many	TRBJ1-2	.	TGCGCCAGCAGTCCCCACGGACAGCATGGCTACACCTTC	CASSPHGQHGYTF
TRBV12-3/TRBV12-4	.	TRBJ2-3	.	TGTGCCAGCAGTTCGGGACTCCAGGGGCTATCCACAGATACGCAGTATTTT	CASSSGLQGLSTDTQYF
TRBV3-1	.	TRBJ2-3	.	TGTGCCAGCAGTCGACAGGTTTCCACAGATACGCAGTATTTT	CASSRQVSTDTQYF
TRBV29-1	few	TRBJ2-1	.	TGCAGCGGGTGGTTGGGGTCTGAGTTCTTC	CSGWLGSEFF
TRBV24-1	few	TRBJ2-1	TRBD1	TGTGCCACCAGTGATTTGCAATACAGGGGCAATGAGCAGTTCTTC	CATSDLQYRGNEQFF
TRBV4-3	few	TRBJ2-6	.	TGCGCCAGCAGCCAAGATTCCGTAGCCGGGGCCTACAGCTCTGGGGCCAACGTCCTGACTTTC	CASSQDSVAGAYSSGANVLTF
TRBV5-1	many	TRBJ2-7	.	TGCGCCAGCAGCCCGAGACAGGACTCCTACGAGCAGTACTTC	CASSPRQDSYEQYF
TRBV5-1	.	TRBJ2-3	.	TGCGCCAGCAGCTTGGAGTCCGGGGATACGCAGTATTTT	CASSLESGDTQYF
TRBV5-1	many	TRBJ1-1	.	TGCGCCAGCAGCCCCTCCGCCCTCCTGGGCACTGAAGCTTTCTTT	CASSPSALLGTEAFF
TRBV7-8	few	TRBJ2-5	.	TGTGCCAGCAGCTTAAATAGTGCGGGGGCGCTTCAGGAGACCCAGTACTTC	CASSLNSAGALQETQYF
TRBV4-3	.	TRBJ1-2	.	TGCGCCAGCAGCCCGACACGAACTAACTATGGCTACACCTTC	CASSPTRTNYGYTF
TRBV7-9	.	TRBJ1-4	TRBD1	TGTGCCAGCAGCTTAGGGGACAGGGAGAATGAAAAACTGTTTTTT	CASSLGDRENEKLFF
TRBV5-6	.	TRBJ2-4	TRBD2	TGTGCCAGCAGCTTGGGGGGGAGGGTGAACATTCAGTACTTC	CASSLGGRVNIQYF
TRBV6-6	many	TRBJ2-3	TRBD2	TGTGCCAGCAGCTACAGAATTACCAGCGGGGGGGCGTTAAATACGCAGTATTTT	CASSYRITSGGALNTQYF
TRBV9	many	TRBJ2-3	.	TGTGCCAGCAGCGTAGCAGTCGGGCGAGCCACAGATACGCAGTATTTT	CASSVAVGRATDTQYF
TRBV4-3	few	TRBJ2-1	.	TGCGCCAGCAGCCAAGCGGAGTACATGGGGAATGAGCAGTTCTTC	CASSQAEYMGNEQFF
TRBV5-6	.	TRBJ1-2	TRBD1	TGTGCCAGCCTGGGACAGGGCCCTTTCTATGGCTACACCTTC	CASLGQGPFYGYTF
TRBV7-2	few	TRBJ1-3	TRBD1	TGTGCCAGCAGCTTGTCCGACAGGGCGAGCTCTGGAAACACCATATATTTT	CASSLSDRASSGNTIYF
TRBV7-9	few	TRBJ2-1	TRBD1	TGTGCCAGCAGCCTGGACAGGGGGTATGAGCAGTTCTTC	CASSLDRGYEQFF
TRBV5-1	many	TRBJ1-1	.	TGCGCCAGCACCTTGTCGGCCGGGGGCACTGAAGCTTTCTTT	CASTLSAGGTEAFF
TRBV6-5	many	TRBJ2-1	.	TGTGCCAGCAGTTACTCGTATCCATCTACGTACAATGAGCAGTTCTTC	CASSYSYPSTYNEQFF
TRBV28	few	TRBJ2-5	.	TGTGCCAGCGGCCGGTTAGCGGTTGAGACCCAGTACTTC	CASGRLAVETQYF
TRBV15	.	TRBJ1-5	.	TGTGCCACCAGCCGGGGGGACCAGCCCCAGCATTTT	CATSRGDQPQHF
TRBV7-7	.	TRBJ1-1	.	TGTGCTAGGGGGTCGCGGGCGGGCGGCACTGAAGCTTTCTTT	CARGSRAGGTEAFF
TRBV5-1	few	TRBJ2-3	.	TGCGCCAGCAGCTCCGGGCGGTATACGCAGTATTTT	CASSSGRYTQYF
TRBV4-1	many	TRBJ1-3	.	TGCGCCAGCAGCCAAGCGGGCTCTGGAAACACCATATATTTT	CASSQAGSGNTIYF
TRBV5-4	.	TRBJ1-2	.	TGTGCCAGCAGCTTGTCCGAGGGCAGAAATACCTTC	CASSLSEGRNTF
TRBV5-6	few	TRBJ2-5	TRBD1	TGTGCCAGCAGCTTCGGACAGGCGTCAGGGGAGACCCAGTACTTC	CASSFGQASGETQYF